The 9 T cell receptor beta chains in this list originate from one sample, sequenced in a study of blood T cell repertoires in COVID-19. Sequencing was performed with immunoSEQ multiplex PCR; in TCRdb, only in-frame clones are kept and a portion is missing. This table has under 150,000 clones, roughly 81% appearing once. Sequenced input: peripheral blood. These receptors were collected from a man in his forties or fifties with acute or convalescent COVID-19.

J is TRBJ1-4 and V is TRBV30; D perhaps matches TRBD1 (5 bases). CDR1 and CDR2 (germline): GTSNPN, SVGIG (reference sequence). CDR3 length equals 14 residues. Trimming removed 2 bases from V and 0 bases from J, with 7 bases in between. CDR3 loop: CAWSRTTTNEKLFF. The DNA for the CDR3 is TGTGCCTGGAGTCGGACAACAACTAATGAAAAACTGTTTTTT.

This sequence joins TRBV9 and TRBJ2-5, with 14 bases identical to TRBD2. V was pared by 4 bases and J by 5 bases, with 13 bases of the junction left unmatched. The CDR3 loop spans 18 amino acids. Germline CDR1 and CDR2: SGDLS and YYNGEE. The CDR3: CASSTGLAGAISGETQYF. CDR3 DNA sequence: TGTGCCAGCAGCACGGGACTAGCGGGGGCAATCTCGGGGGAGACCCAGTACTTC.

The rearrangement links TRBV27 to TRBJ2-7; no clear D gene. The length of the CDR3 is 15 residues. Germline V lookup: CDR1 MNHEY, CDR2 SMNVEV (reference sequence). V lost 0 bases to trimming and J lost 2 bases, with 11 bases between them. The CDR3 loop reads CASSLSTGGTYEQYF. The CDR3, as DNA: TGTGCCAGCAGTTTATCGACTGGCGGAACCTACGAGCAGTACTTC.

This sequence joins TRBV15 and TRBJ1-5; 10 bases line up with TRBD1. This CDR3 region has 18 residues. The V gene end was trimmed by 2 bases and the J gene end by 0 bases; junction bases not matched to a gene: 7. Per germline, CDR1 LNHNV and CDR2 YYDKDF (reference sequence). The CDR3 spells CATSRYRDRGLSNQPQHF. The CDR3 DNA sequence: TGTGCCACCAGCAGATACCGGGACAGGGGACTTAGCAATCAGCCCCAGCATTTT.

The chain joins TRBV2 to TRBJ1-5; D call uncertain. Trimming pared 3 bases from V and 0 bases from J, leaving 9 bases between. This CDR3 has 15 amino acids. Per germline, CDR1 SNHLY and CDR2 FYNNEI. Here the CDR3 reads CASSEAGNSNQPQHF. As DNA, the CDR3 is TGTGCCAGCAGTGAGGCGGGTAATAGCAATCAGCCCCAGCATTTT.

The genes are TRBV24-1 and TRBJ2-2; TRBD1 matches at 8 bases. The germline V gene encodes CDR1 KGHDR and CDR2 SFDVKD. The trim removed 2 bases at V and 8 bases at J, leaving 9 bases unmatched. The length of the CDR3 is 16 residues. The CDR3 DNA sequence: TGTGCCACCAGTGATTCCGGGACAGGTCAGCGAGGGGAGCTGTTTTTT. Translated, it gives CATSDSGTGQRGELFF.

This rearrangement joins TRBV18 to TRBJ1-1; TRBD1 aligns across 10 bases. J was trimmed by 5 bases and V by 5 bases; bases with no gene match: 8. Germline V gives CDR1 KGHSH, CDR2 LQKENI. The CDR3 is 15 amino acids. CDR3 sequence (DNA): TGTGCCAGCTCAGGGGACAGGGGAGGATTGACTGAAGCTTTCTTT. Protein sequence: CASSGDRGGLTEAFF.

The chain combines TRBV24-1 with TRBJ2-6; possible D gene TRBD1, 9 bases. The CDR3 covers 20 residues. The germline CDR1 and CDR2 sequences are KGHDR and SFDVKD. Trimming took off 5 bases at V and 0 bases at J, with 22 bases between the two ends. For the CDR3, the DNA is TGTGCCACCAGTGCCGCCGGGGGGGACAGGGAATTCTCTGGGGCCAACGTCCTGACTTTC. This encodes CATSAAGGDREFSGANVLTF.

The rearrangement joins TRBV3-1 (or the pseudogene TRBV3-2) to TRBJ2-7, with TRBD2 as a possible D gene (6 bases). The length of the CDR3 is 14 residues. Germline-derived CDR1 and CDR2 are LGHDT and YNNKEL (reference sequence). V shed 5 bases and J shed 6 bases, with 17 bases lying between them. CDR3 bases: TGTGCCAGCAGCTCAATGACCGGGAGCGGCGAGCAGTACTTC. It yields the protein CASSSMTGSGEQYF.